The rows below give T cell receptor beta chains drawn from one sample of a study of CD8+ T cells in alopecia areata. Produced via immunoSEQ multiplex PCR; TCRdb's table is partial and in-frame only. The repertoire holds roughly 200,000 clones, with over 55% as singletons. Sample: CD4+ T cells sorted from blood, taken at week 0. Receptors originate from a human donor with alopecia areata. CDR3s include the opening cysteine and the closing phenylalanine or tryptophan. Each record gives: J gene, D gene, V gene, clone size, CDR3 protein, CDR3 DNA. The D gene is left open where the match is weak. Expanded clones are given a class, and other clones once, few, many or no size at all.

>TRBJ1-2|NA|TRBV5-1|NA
CASSGNVGHYGYTF
TGCGCCAGCAGCGGGAACGTAGGACACTATGGCTACACCTTC
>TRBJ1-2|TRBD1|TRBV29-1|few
CSVERTGSYGYTF
TGCAGCGTTGAGAGGACAGGAAGCTATGGCTACACCTTC
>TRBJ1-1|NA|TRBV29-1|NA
CSVESGEAFF
TGCAGCGTTGAATCAGGGGAAGCTTTCTTT
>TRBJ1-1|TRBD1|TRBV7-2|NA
CASTRGGGATEAFF
TGTGCCAGCACCAGGGGGGGAGGGGCGACTGAAGCTTTCTTT
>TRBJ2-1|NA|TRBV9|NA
CASSVVAAYNEQFF
TGTGCCAGCAGCGTCGTAGCGGCTTACAATGAGCAGTTCTTC
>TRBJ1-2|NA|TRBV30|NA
CAWSVGWIDYGYTF
TGTGCCTGGAGTGTGGGGTGGATAGACTATGGCTACACCTTC
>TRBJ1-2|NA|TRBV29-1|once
CSVRRVGSGDYGYTF
TGCAGCGTTCGACGGGTTGGTTCGGGGGACTATGGCTACACCTTC
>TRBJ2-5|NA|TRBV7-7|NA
CASSLGGMVAETQYF
TGTGCCAGCAGCTTAGGTGGGATGGTAGCAGAGACCCAGTACTTC
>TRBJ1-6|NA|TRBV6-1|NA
CASSEDSGGRADNSPLHF
TGTGCCAGCAGTGAAGATTCGGGGGGAAGAGCGGACAATTCACCCCTCCACTTT
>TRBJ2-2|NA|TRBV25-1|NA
CASLSDRMNTGELFF
TGTGCCAGCCTTTCCGACAGAATGAACACCGGGGAGCTGTTTTTT
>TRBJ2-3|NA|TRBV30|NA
CAWRPWGSTDTQYF
TGTGCCTGGAGACCTTGGGGCAGCACAGATACGCAGTATTTT
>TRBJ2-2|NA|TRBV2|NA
CASSGLSAGELFF
TGTGCCAGCAGCGGACTGTCGGCCGGGGAGCTGTTTTTT
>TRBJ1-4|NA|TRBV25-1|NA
CASTGRGSNEKLFF
TGTGCCAGCACCGGGCGGGGTTCTAATGAAAAACTGTTTTTT
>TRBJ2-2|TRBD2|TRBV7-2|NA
CASSLASGVNTGELFF
TGTGCCAGCAGCTTAGCTAGCGGGGTTAACACCGGGGAGCTGTTTTTT
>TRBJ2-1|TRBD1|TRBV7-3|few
CASSEAGTGAYNEQFF
TGTGCCAGCAGCGAAGCCGGGACAGGGGCTTACAATGAGCAGTTCTTC
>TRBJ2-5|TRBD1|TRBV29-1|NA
CSVTGTAFQETQYF
TGCAGCGTGACCGGGACAGCATTTCAAGAGACCCAGTACTTC
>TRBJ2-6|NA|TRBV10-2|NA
CASSESHGANVLTF
TGCGCCAGCAGTGAGTCGCACGGGGCCAACGTCCTGACTTTC
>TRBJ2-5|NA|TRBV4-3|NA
CASSQDGAAETQYF
TGCGCCAGCAGCCAAGACGGGGCAGCAGAGACCCAGTACTTC
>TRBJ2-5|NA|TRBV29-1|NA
CSVIPGTQETQYF
TGCAGCGTGATACCCGGGACTCAAGAGACCCAGTACTTC
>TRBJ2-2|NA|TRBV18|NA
CASSPLQGGLNTGELFF
TGTGCCAGCTCACCGCTACAGGGAGGATTAAACACCGGGGAGCTGTTTTTT
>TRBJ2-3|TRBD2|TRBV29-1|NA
CSVTSGGFTDTQYF
TGCAGCGTGACTAGCGGGGGATTCACAGATACGCAGTATTTT
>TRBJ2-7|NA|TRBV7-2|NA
CASSPLRGAFYEQYF
TGTGCCAGCAGCCCCCTGAGGGGGGCCTTCTACGAGCAGTACTTC
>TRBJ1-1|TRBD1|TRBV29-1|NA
CSVGQVMNTEAFF
TGCAGCGTGGGACAGGTGATGAACACTGAAGCTTTCTTT
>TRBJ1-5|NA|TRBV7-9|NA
CASSLAAVREAKQPQHF
TGTGCCAGCAGCTTAGCGGCTGTCAGGGAAGCAAAGCAGCCCCAGCATTTT
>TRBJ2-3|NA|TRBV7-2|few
CASSGRRNTDTQYF
TGTGCCAGCAGCGGGAGGCGGAACACAGATACGCAGTATTTT
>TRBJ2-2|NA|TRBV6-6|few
CASSYDIQVVRELFF
TGTGCCAGCAGTTACGATATACAGGTCGTAAGGGAGCTGTTTTTT
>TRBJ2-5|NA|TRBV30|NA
CAWRIRGEEETQYF
TGTGCCTGGAGAATAAGGGGTGAGGAAGAGACCCAGTACTTC
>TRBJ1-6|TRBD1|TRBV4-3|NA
CASSTNLPGQINSPLHF
TGCGCCAGCAGTACCAATCTCCCGGGACAGATTAATTCACCCCTCCACTTT
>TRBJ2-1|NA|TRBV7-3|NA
CASSLEPGSYNEQFF
TGTGCCAGCAGCTTAGAACCAGGCTCCTACAATGAGCAGTTCTTC
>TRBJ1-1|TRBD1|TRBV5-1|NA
CASSSEQGIEAFF
TGCGCCAGCAGCTCCGAACAGGGGATTGAAGCTTTCTTT
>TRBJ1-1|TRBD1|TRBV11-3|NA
CASSFRQGTEAFF
TGTGCCAGCAGCTTCAGACAGGGGACTGAAGCTTTCTTT
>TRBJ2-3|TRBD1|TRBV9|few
CASSVRTGDVSTDTQYF
TGTGCCAGCAGCGTCCGGACAGGGGACGTTTCCACAGATACGCAGTATTTT
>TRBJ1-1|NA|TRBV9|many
CASSPALGGLNTEAFF
TGTGCCAGCAGCCCCGCACTGGGTGGCCTGAACACTGAAGCTTTCTTT
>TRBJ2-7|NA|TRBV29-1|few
CSVEVRDPLREQYF
TGCAGCGTTGAAGTCCGGGACCCTCTAAGGGAGCAGTACTTC
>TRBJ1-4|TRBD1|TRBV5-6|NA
CASSFLGQGTEKLFF
TGTGCCAGCAGCTTTTTGGGACAGGGGACGGAAAAACTGTTTTTT
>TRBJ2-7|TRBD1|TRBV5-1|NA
CASSQGTDYEQYF
TGCGCCAGCAGCCAAGGGACAGACTACGAGCAGTACTTC
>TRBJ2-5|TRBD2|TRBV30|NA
CAWTPPTSGLQETQYF
TGTGCCTGGACCCCCCCGACTAGCGGCCTACAAGAGACCCAGTACTTC
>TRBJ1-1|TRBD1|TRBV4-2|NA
CASSPDRDTGQAFF
TGTGCCAGCAGCCCGGACAGGGATACCGGACAAGCTTTCTTT
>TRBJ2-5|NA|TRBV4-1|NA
CASSQRQETQYF
TGCGCCAGCAGCCAGAGGCAAGAGACCCAGTACTTC
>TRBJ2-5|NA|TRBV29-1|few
CSARIRGETQYF
TGCAGCGCGCGGATCCGAGGGGAGACCCAGTACTTC
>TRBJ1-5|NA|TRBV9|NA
CASSETPDSNQPQHF
TGTGCCAGCAGCGAGACGCCGGATAGCAATCAGCCCCAGCATTTT
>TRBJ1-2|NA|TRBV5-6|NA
CASSRQDYTPNQNYGYTF
TGTGCCAGCAGCCGACAGGATTATACCCCCAACCAAAATTATGGCTACACCTTC
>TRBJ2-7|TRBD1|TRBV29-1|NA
CSAMGTGEYEQYF
TGCAGCGCTATGGGAACAGGGGAGTACGAGCAGTACTTC
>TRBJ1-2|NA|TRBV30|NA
CAWTASNYGYTF
TGTGCCTGGACAGCATCTAACTATGGCTACACCTTC
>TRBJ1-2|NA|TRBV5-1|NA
CASSLRAGSGGYTF
TGCGCCAGCAGCTTGCGGGCGGGCAGTGGTGGCTACACCTTC
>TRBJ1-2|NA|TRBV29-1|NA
CSVENPGSYGYTF
TGCAGCGTTGAAAATCCGGGGAGCTATGGCTACACCTTC
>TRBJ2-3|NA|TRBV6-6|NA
CASSARGDTQYF
TGTGCCAGCAGTGCCCGGGGTGATACGCAGTATTTT
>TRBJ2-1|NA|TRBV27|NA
CASSPAVTRSSYNEQFF
TGTGCCAGCAGTCCAGCAGTGACTAGAAGTTCGTACAATGAGCAGTTCTTC
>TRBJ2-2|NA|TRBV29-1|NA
CSVVTSVGTGELFF
TGCAGCGTAGTCACATCGGTGGGCACCGGGGAGCTGTTTTTT
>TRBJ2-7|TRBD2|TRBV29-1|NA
CSVESGGAPYEQYF
TGCAGCGTAGAAAGCGGGGGGGCCCCCTACGAGCAGTACTTC
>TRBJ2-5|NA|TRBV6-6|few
CASSYILGQETQYF
TGTGCCAGCAGTTACATTCTCGGTCAAGAGACCCAGTACTTC
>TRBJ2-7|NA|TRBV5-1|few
CASSPAGEIYEQYF
TGCGCCAGCAGCCCGGCAGGGGAGATCTACGAGCAGTACTTC
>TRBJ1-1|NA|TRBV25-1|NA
CASSEWRGANTEAFF
TGTGCCAGCAGTGAATGGAGAGGGGCCAACACTGAAGCTTTCTTT